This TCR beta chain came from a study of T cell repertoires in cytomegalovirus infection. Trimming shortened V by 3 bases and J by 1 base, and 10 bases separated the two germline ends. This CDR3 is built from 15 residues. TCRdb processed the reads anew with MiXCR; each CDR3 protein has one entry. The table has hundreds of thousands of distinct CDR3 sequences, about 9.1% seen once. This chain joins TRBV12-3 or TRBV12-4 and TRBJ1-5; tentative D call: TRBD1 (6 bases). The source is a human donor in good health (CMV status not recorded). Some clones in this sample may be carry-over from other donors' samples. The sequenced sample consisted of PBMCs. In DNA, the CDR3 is TGTGCCAGCAGTTTCGGTGGGGGCAGCAATCAGCCCCAGCATTTT. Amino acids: CASSFGGGSNQPQHF.